These T cell receptor beta chains were read from a single sample in a study of blood T cell repertoires in COVID-19. TCRdb's copy holds only in-frame clones and misses some; the assay was immunoSEQ multiplex PCR. The sample yields 50,000 or so clones, 75% to 85% seen once. What was sequenced was peripheral blood. These receptors came from a man between 35 and 55 years old with acute or convalescent COVID-19. The CDR3 runs from the conserved cysteine through the conserved F or W. D genes are given only for firm matches. Expanded clones get a size class; other rows say once, few or many, or leave the size out.

j_call: TRBJ1-3
clone_size: NA
d_call: TRBD1
v_call: TRBV6-5
cdr3_aa: CASSRDRGVNTIYF
cdr3_nt: TGTGCCAGCAGCCGGGACAGGGGGGTAAACACCATATATTTT

j_call: TRBJ2-3
clone_size: many
d_call: NA
v_call: TRBV11-2
cdr3_aa: CASSREAHQDTQYF
cdr3_nt: TGTGCCAGCAGCCGAGAGGCTCATCAGGATACGCAGTATTTT

j_call: TRBJ1-4
clone_size: NA
d_call: TRBD1
v_call: TRBV27
cdr3_aa: CASMKTRQGVTNEKLFF
cdr3_nt: TGTGCCAGCATGAAAACGAGACAGGGGGTAACTAATGAAAAACTGTTTTTT

j_call: TRBJ1-2
clone_size: NA
d_call: TRBD1
v_call: TRBV12-5
cdr3_aa: CASGLEQGDYGYTF
cdr3_nt: TGTGCTAGTGGTTTGGAGCAGGGGGACTATGGCTACACCTTC

j_call: TRBJ1-5
clone_size: NA
d_call: NA
v_call: TRBV27
cdr3_aa: CASSSIATGPYQPQHF
cdr3_nt: TGTGCCAGCAGTTCAATAGCGACAGGCCCATATCAGCCCCAGCATTTT

j_call: TRBJ1-1
clone_size: NA
d_call: NA
v_call: TRBV14
cdr3_aa: CASSQDPLPGEAFF
cdr3_nt: TGTGCCAGCAGCCAAGACCCGCTCCCCGGTGAAGCTTTCTTT

j_call: TRBJ1-6
clone_size: NA
d_call: TRBD1
v_call: TRBV19
cdr3_aa: CASSWDRDSPLHF
cdr3_nt: TGTGCCAGTAGTTGGGACAGGGATTCACCCCTCCACTTT

j_call: TRBJ1-2
clone_size: NA
d_call: NA
v_call: TRBV6-6
cdr3_aa: CASSNPETAYSYGYTF
cdr3_nt: TGTGCCAGCAGCAACCCCGAGACAGCGTACTCCTATGGCTACACCTTC

j_call: TRBJ2-1
clone_size: NA
d_call: NA
v_call: TRBV10-3
cdr3_aa: CAISERGSRDEQFF
cdr3_nt: TGTGCCATCAGTGAAAGGGGGAGTCGGGATGAGCAGTTCTTC

j_call: TRBJ2-2
clone_size: few
d_call: TRBD1
v_call: TRBV5-1
cdr3_aa: CASSLRDRGRSTGELFF
cdr3_nt: TGCGCCAGCAGCTTGCGGGACAGGGGGCGCAGCACCGGGGAGCTGTTTTTT

j_call: TRBJ2-4
clone_size: NA
d_call: TRBD2
v_call: TRBV19
cdr3_aa: CASSIGTSGLAKNIQYF
cdr3_nt: TGTGCCAGTAGTATAGGGACTAGCGGTCTAGCCAAAAACATTCAGTACTTC

j_call: TRBJ1-5
clone_size: NA
d_call: NA
v_call: TRBV7-2
cdr3_aa: CASSLYRGENQPQHF
cdr3_nt: TGTGCCAGCAGCCTTTATCGGGGAGAAAATCAGCCCCAGCATTTT

j_call: TRBJ2-3
clone_size: NA
d_call: TRBD2
v_call: TRBV5-1
cdr3_aa: CASRPGTSLTDTQYF
cdr3_nt: TGCGCCAGCCGCCCCGGGACTAGTTTAACAGATACGCAGTATTTT

j_call: TRBJ2-7
clone_size: NA
d_call: NA
v_call: TRBV10-3
cdr3_aa: CAISPNRDTIREQYF
cdr3_nt: TGTGCCATCAGCCCCAACCGGGACACGATTCGCGAGCAGTACTTC

j_call: TRBJ1-3
clone_size: few
d_call: TRBD1
v_call: TRBV27
cdr3_aa: CASSRDRLTGNTIYF
cdr3_nt: TGTGCCAGCAGTCGGGACAGACTTACTGGAAACACCATATATTTT

j_call: TRBJ1-2
clone_size: NA
d_call: TRBD1
v_call: TRBV5-4
cdr3_aa: CASSLAQGTANYGYTF
cdr3_nt: TGTGCCAGCAGCTTGGCCCAAGGGACAGCTAACTATGGCTACACCTTC

j_call: TRBJ1-3
clone_size: NA
d_call: NA
v_call: TRBV19
cdr3_aa: CATDSPSGNTIYF
cdr3_nt: TGTGCCACCGACAGCCCCTCTGGAAACACCATATATTTT

j_call: TRBJ1-1
clone_size: NA
d_call: TRBD1
v_call: TRBV19
cdr3_aa: CASSKGQLNTEAFF
cdr3_nt: TGTGCCAGTAGTAAGGGACAGTTGAACACTGAAGCTTTCTTT

j_call: TRBJ2-1
clone_size: NA
d_call: NA
v_call: TRBV15
cdr3_aa: CATSRPRDEQFF
cdr3_nt: TGTGCCACCAGCAGACCCAGGGATGAGCAGTTCTTC

j_call: TRBJ1-2
clone_size: NA
d_call: TRBD1
v_call: TRBV5-6
cdr3_aa: CASSPGQANYGYTF
cdr3_nt: TGTGCCAGCAGCCCGGGACAGGCGAACTATGGCTACACCTTC

j_call: TRBJ2-1
clone_size: once
d_call: NA
v_call: TRBV5-6
cdr3_aa: CASSLIVSSYNEQFF
cdr3_nt: TGTGCCAGCAGCTTGATAGTTAGCTCCTACAATGAGCAGTTCTTC

j_call: TRBJ2-3
clone_size: NA
d_call: NA
v_call: TRBV7-2
cdr3_aa: CASPSEGPSGWDTQYF
cdr3_nt: TGTGCCAGCCCTTCGGAGGGACCCTCGGGGTGGGATACGCAGTATTTT